Below, one TCR beta chain is given with its context. Its antigen is unknown. Generated by immunoSEQ multiplex PCR, the TCRdb table keeps only in-frame clones and is missing some. The table shows more than 55,000 clones, with about nine tenths occurring only once. These data belong to a study of OX40 agonist ivuxolimab in advanced cancers. Study results and caveats: Compared with CD4+, CD8+ T cells on average had more expanded clones. Those patients achieving a partial response at 0.1-3.0 mg/kg showed among the lowest clonal expansion. CD4+ and CD8+ T cells in blood underwent clonal expansion by week 6 at 0.1 to 3.0 mg/kg.

The CDR3 covers 13 residues. Trimming at V came to 9 bases and at J to 3 bases, leaving 8 bases not matched to a gene. This TCR was recovered from an adult with an advanced solid tumor such as melanoma, head and neck, liver or kidney cancer. The J gene is TRBJ2-7, the V gene TRBV5-7; 8 bases align to TRBD2. TRBV5-7 is annotated as an ORF whose role is uncertain. The input for sequencing was CD4+ or CD8+ T cells sorted from blood, taken in a trial of the OX40 agonist ivuxolimab. CDR3 sequence: CATRGGASYEQYF. CDR3 DNA: TGTGCCACCCGGGGGGGGGCAAGCTACGAGCAGTACTTC.